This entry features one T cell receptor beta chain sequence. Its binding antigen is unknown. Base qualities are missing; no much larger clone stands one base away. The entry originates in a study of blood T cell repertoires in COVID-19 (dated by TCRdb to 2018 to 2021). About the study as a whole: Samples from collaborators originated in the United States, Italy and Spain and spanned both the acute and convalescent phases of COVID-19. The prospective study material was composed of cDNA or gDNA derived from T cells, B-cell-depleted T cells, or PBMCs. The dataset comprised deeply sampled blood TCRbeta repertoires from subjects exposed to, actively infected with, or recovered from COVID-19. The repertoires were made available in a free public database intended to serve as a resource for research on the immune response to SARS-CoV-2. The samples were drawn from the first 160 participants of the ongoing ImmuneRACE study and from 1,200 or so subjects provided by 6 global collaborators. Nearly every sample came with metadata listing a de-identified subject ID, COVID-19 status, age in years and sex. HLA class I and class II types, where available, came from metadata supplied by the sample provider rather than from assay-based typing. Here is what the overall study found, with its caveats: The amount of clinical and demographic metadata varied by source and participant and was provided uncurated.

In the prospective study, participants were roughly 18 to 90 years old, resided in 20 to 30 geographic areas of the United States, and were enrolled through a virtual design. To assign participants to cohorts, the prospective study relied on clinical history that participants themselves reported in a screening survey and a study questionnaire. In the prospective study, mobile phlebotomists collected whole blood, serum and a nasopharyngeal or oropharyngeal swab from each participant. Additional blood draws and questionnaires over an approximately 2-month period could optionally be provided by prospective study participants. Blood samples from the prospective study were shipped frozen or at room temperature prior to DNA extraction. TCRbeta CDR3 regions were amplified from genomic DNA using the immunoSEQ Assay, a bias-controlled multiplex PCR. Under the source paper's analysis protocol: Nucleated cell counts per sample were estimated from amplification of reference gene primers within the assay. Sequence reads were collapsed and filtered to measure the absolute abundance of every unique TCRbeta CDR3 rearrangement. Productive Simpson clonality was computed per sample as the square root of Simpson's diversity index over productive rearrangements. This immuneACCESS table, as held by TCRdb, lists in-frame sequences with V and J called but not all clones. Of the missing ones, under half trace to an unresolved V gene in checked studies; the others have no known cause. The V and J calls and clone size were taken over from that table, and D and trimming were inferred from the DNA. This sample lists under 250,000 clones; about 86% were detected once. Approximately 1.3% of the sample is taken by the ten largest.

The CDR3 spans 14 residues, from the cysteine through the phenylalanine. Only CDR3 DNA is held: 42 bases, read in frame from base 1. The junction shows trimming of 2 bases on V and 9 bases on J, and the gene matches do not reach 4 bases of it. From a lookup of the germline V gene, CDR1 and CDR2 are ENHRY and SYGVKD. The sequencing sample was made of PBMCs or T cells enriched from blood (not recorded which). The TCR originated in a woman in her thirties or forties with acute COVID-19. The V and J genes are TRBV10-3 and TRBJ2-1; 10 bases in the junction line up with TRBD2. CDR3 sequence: CAISEPRLAGEQFF. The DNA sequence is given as TGTGCCATCAGTGAGCCTCGACTAGCGGGTGAGCAGTTCTTC.